The entry that follows covers one T cell receptor (beta chain) sequence. Its antigen is as yet unknown. This specimen comes from a study of cytomegalovirus exposure and HLA in healthy donors. Whole-study context: Ancestry clustering placed 70% to 90% of 350 to 500 genotyped donors in the Caucasian-associated cluster. Study-wide points: Roughly even sequencing depth across donors was the assumption behind the presence/absence analyses. The study designated 150 or so TCR beta chains cytomegalovirus-associated.

Germline loops: CDR1 KGHSH, CDR2 LQKENI. V was trimmed by 6 bases and J by 6 bases, leaving 11 bases between them. CDR3 size: 12 residues. This PCR relied on a set of 60 Vbeta primers and 13 Jbeta primers. Sequencing used immunoSEQ multiplex PCR; TCRdb keeps in-frame clones, though not all of them. The data contain under 150,000 clones, roughly 82% of them singletons. The receptor's source is a man aged 45 to 65 in good health and CMV-seronegative. The V gene is TRBV18, the J gene TRBJ1-1, with D unresolved. The sequencing sample was made of PBMCs. The CDR3 is CASSLPGSEAFF. Written as DNA, the CDR3 is TGTGCCAGCTCGCTTCCAGGATCTGAAGCTTTCTTT.